These 32 T cell receptor beta chains were sequenced from one sample in a study of identical twins. Each CDR3 protein gets one entry after TCRdb re-called the 5' RACE reads with MiXCR. The repertoire consists of 430,000 or so distinct CDR3 sequences, with about 24% occurring once and the leading ten covering about 3%. A further study also used this sample, focusing on T cells expressing NK-cell markers.

Material: CD4+ T cells sorted from blood. These receptors originate from a woman aged 18-35 years in good health.

This clonotype has only a few counts. The V and J genes are TRBV6-2 or TRBV6-3 and TRBJ2-5, with D perhaps TRBD2 (5 bases). V gave up 0 bases and J gave up 5 bases, with 10 bases separating them. CDR3 length: 14 residues. CDR1 and CDR2 from the germline V gene are MNHEY and SVGEGT. CDR3 nucleotide sequence: TGTGCCAGCAGTTACTCGAGGGTCGTGGAGACCCAGTACTTC. It codes for CASSYSRVVETQYF.

V is TRBV20-1 and J is TRBJ1-4; D not certain. Germline assignment: CDR1 DFQATT and CDR2 SNEGSKA (reference sequence). This CDR3 is built from 14 residues. V lost 6 bases and J 4 bases, leaving 15 bases between the germline ends. The CDR3 sequence is CSAALGSVNEKLFF. CDR3 DNA: TGCAGTGCCGCCCTTGGGAGCGTTAATGAAAAACTGTTTTTT.

The J gene is TRBJ2-5, the V gene TRBV6-5; D may match TRBD1 or TRBD2 (5 bases each). Germline CDR1 MNHEY, CDR2 SVGAGI. The CDR3 length is 18 residues. V dropped 2 bases and J dropped 3 bases, with 22 bases sitting between them. The DNA for the CDR3 is TGTGCCAGCAGTTACGTCGACCCCTCGAAGGGGCGGGAAGAGACCCAGTACTTC. It translates to CASSYVDPSKGREETQYF.

The V call is TRBV11-2, the J call TRBJ2-7; 8 positions agree with TRBD1. The CDR3 spans 14 residues. J gave up 5 bases and V 2 bases, and 5 bases lay outside the gene matches. Germline V gene data show CDR1 as SGHAT and CDR2 as FQNNGV. This CDR3 is CASSLRTGLNEQYF. The CDR3 bases are TGTGCCAGCAGCTTACGGACAGGGCTAAACGAGCAGTACTTC.

The table lists this clonotype with a few counts. V is TRBV5-6 and J is TRBJ1-6, with 9 bases matching TRBD1. Trimming took 1 base from V and 7 from J; bases not matched to a gene: 3. Germline assignment: CDR1 SGHDT and CDR2 YYEEEE. The CDR3 runs to 15 residues. Here the CDR3 reads CASSLPGTGNSPLHF. The CDR3 bases are TGTGCCAGCAGCTTGCCGGGGACAGGGAATTCACCCCTCCACTTT.

This clonotype turned up a few times. In nucleotides, the CDR3 is TGTGCCACCGGACCTACGAGGGGGAGCACAGATACGCAGTATTTT. As protein: CATGPTRGSTDTQYF. The chain recombines TRBV15 with TRBJ2-3; tentatively, D is TRBD1 (6 bases). Germline CDR1 LNHNV, CDR2 YYDKDF (reference sequence). Trimming took off 8 bases at V and 0 bases at J, with 15 bases between the two ends. This CDR3 is 15 amino acids long.

This clonotype was counted only a few times. The rearrangement joins TRBV29-1 to TRBJ1-1; D not certain. This CDR3 is built from 11 residues. V lost 4 bases to trimming and J lost 1 base, with 4 bases between them. Germline CDR1 and CDR2: SQVTM and ANQGSEA. The CDR3 sequence: CSVGENTEAFF. The CDR3 nucleotides read TGCAGCGTTGGAGAGAACACTGAAGCTTTCTTT.

This clonotype was counted between two and nine times. J is TRBJ1-2 and V is TRBV7-2, with D possibly matching TRBD1 (6 bases). The CDR3 extends over 14 amino acids. V lost 5 bases and J lost 4, with 14 bases in between. In germline, CDR1 is SGHTA, CDR2 FQGNSA. The CDR3 is CASSDTDRIYGYTF. CDR3 nucleotides: TGTGCCAGCAGCGATACGGACAGAATCTATGGCTACACCTTC.

The chain links TRBV6-5 to TRBJ2-1, with TRBD2 identical over 14 bases. This CDR3 region has 16 residues. Germline V gives CDR1 MNHEY, CDR2 SVGAGI. J gave up 9 bases and V 0 bases, and 4 bases lay outside the gene matches. CDR3 bases: TGTGCCAGCAGTTACTCGACTAGCGGGAGGGCCACTGAGCAGTTCTTC. Residues: CASSYSTSGRATEQFF.

The chain employs TRBV5-1 and TRBJ2-7; D possibly corresponds to TRBD1 (6 bases). The CDR3 has 15 residues. With 2 bases removed from V and 4 bases from J, the gap between germline ends came to 16 bases. Germline CDR1 SGHRS, CDR2 YFSETQ. Written as DNA, the CDR3 is TGCGCCAGCAGCTTTGGACAGTCCTTGCAGTACGAGCAGTACTTC. The encoded protein is CASSFGQSLQYEQYF. Using reference TRBV5-1 and TRBJ2-7 for the parts outside the CDR3, the full variable domain is KAGVTQTPRYLIKTRGQQVTLSCSPISGHRSVSWYQQTPGQGLQFLFEYFSETQRNKGNFPGRFSGRQFSNSRSEMNVSTLELGDSALYLCASSFGQSLQYEQYFGPGTRLTVT.

The chain links TRBV11-2 to TRBJ2-5; 7 bases fit TRBD2. Looked up from germline, CDR1 is SGHAT and CDR2 is FQNNGV. The J segment lost 1 base and the V segment lost 0 bases, leaving 11 bases of the junction unmatched. This CDR3 is 18 amino acids long. The CDR3 DNA reads TGTGCCAGCAGCTTAGATAGGACTAGTCACAAGGGCCAAGAGACCCAGTACTTC. Encoded protein: CASSLDRTSHKGQETQYF. Filled out from reference TRBV11-2 and TRBJ2-5, the complete variable domain reads EAGVAQSPRYKIIEKRQSVAFWCNPISGHATLYWYQQILGQGPKLLIQFQNNGVVDDSQLPKDRFSAERLKGVDSTLKIQPAKLEDSAVYLCASSLDRTSHKGQETQYFGPGTRLLVL.

The rearrangement links TRBV12-3 or TRBV12-4 to TRBJ1-1; D is unresolved. Trimming cost V 6 bases and J 8 bases, with 13 bases left between them. This CDR3 has 12 amino acids. The CDR3 region has the DNA TGTGCCAGCAGGATCGGACTGACCGAAGCTTTCTTT. Its translation is CASRIGLTEAFF.

This sequence joins TRBV2 and TRBJ1-5; D is uncertain. The CDR3 covers 15 residues. Trimming stripped 7 bases from V and 0 bases from J, with 13 bases between. Germline V gene sequence: CDR1 SNHLY, CDR2 FYNNEI. The CDR3 protein is CASTPRAGSNQPQHF. The CDR3 DNA reads TGTGCCAGCACTCCAAGGGCGGGTAGCAATCAGCCCCAGCATTTT.

This clonotype occurred many times. The chain uses TRBV20-1 and TRBJ1-1; D is uncertain. Trimming pared 2 bases from V and 1 base from J, leaving 11 bases between. The CDR3 spans 14 residues. CDR1 and CDR2 (germline): DFQATT, SNEGSKA (reference sequence). Here the CDR3 DNA reads TGCAGTGCTAGAAAAGCCGGCCAGAACACTGAAGCTTTCTTT. It is translated as CSARKAGQNTEAFF.

The V and J genes are TRBV6-2 or TRBV6-3 and TRBJ2-2; D unclear. The germline V gene has CDR1 MNHEY and CDR2 SVGEGT. V was trimmed by 6 bases and J by 1 base, leaving 12 bases between them. The CDR3 loop spans 15 amino acids. The CDR3 coding sequence is TGTGCCAGCAGCCCTCTGGGCAGGAACACCGGGGAGCTGTTTTTT. Translated, it gives CASSPLGRNTGELFF.

There are a few counts of this clonotype. The chain uses TRBV7-2 and TRBJ1-4, with a weak D call TRBD1 (6 bases). The germline V gene has CDR1 SGHTA and CDR2 FQGNSA. The germline V and J ends were trimmed by 4 bases and 0 bases, with 9 bases remaining between them. This CDR3 has 15 amino acids. The CDR3 coding sequence is TGTGCCAGCAGCTCAGGGGACTCAACTAATGAAAAACTGTTTTTT. This sequence encodes CASSSGDSTNEKLFF.

The genes are TRBV20-1 and TRBJ2-3; D is undetermined. The V and J ends lost 1 base and 2 bases respectively, with 19 bases between them. The germline CDR1 and CDR2 sequences are DFQATT and SNEGSKA (reference sequence). The CDR3 consists of 17 residues. CDR3 bases: TGCAGTGCTAGAGTATTAGAAGGCCCGCCACACACAGATACGCAGTATTTT. Its translation is CSARVLEGPPHTDTQYF.

The J gene is TRBJ1-2, the V gene TRBV5-1; D gene uncertain. Germline CDR1 SGHRS, CDR2 YFSETQ. The germline V and J ends were trimmed by 0 bases and 3 bases, with 9 bases remaining between them. The CDR3 covers 14 residues. Here the CDR3 DNA reads TGCGCCAGCAGCTTGGGCAGTTTGGACTATGGCTACACCTTC. Its translation is CASSLGSLDYGYTF.

On this clonotype: The limits of the CDR3 on the DNA are not certain, so only TCRdb's listed CDR3 is given. The V gene is TRBV6-2 or TRBV6-3, the J gene TRBJ2-7; the listed D gene, TRBD1, was not tested against the DNA. Germline V CDR1 and CDR2: MNHEY, SVGEGT. The CDR3 sequence runs 12 residues, both termini included. This chain's CDR3 is CASSFGQGEQYF.

The chain is built from TRBV5-1 and TRBJ1-2; 7 bases are a match to TRBD1. V shed 4 bases, J shed 4 bases, and the junction held 13 bases outside the gene matches. The CDR3 extends over 16 amino acids. Germline V gene data show CDR1 as SGHRS and CDR2 as YFSETQ. The CDR3 loop reads CASSLTGQALGYGYTF. The DNA for the CDR3 is TGCGCCAGCAGCCTAACCGGACAGGCGCTGGGCTATGGCTACACCTTC.

This clonotype was seen a few times. This chain joins TRBV7-2 and TRBJ2-3; no definite D call. CDR1 is SGHTA and CDR2 is FQGNSA in the germline V gene. Trimming removed 2 bases from V and 4 bases from J, with 13 bases in between. The CDR3 is 15 amino acids. CDR3 nucleotides: TGTGCCAGCAGCTTACTCGGCCCGGTGGCAGATACGCAGTATTTT. Translated, it gives CASSLLGPVADTQYF.

This chain joins TRBV9 and TRBJ1-5; a possible D gene is TRBD1 (6 bases). V was cut by 4 bases and J by 3 bases, with 14 bases left in between. The CDR3 is 15 amino acids. From germline, CDR1 is SGDLS and CDR2 YYNGEE. The CDR3 nucleotides read TGTGCCAGCAGCCCAGAGGGGGGTGTCAATCAGCCCCAGCATTTT. Translating it yields CASSPEGGVNQPQHF.

Comments on this clonotype: A read error is possible here, since a much larger clone lies one base away. J is TRBJ1-1 and V is TRBV7-2, with unresolved D. The length of the CDR3 is 13 residues. Germline CDR1 reads SGHTA; CDR2 reads FQGNSA. V gave up 4 bases and J gave up 1 base, with 7 bases separating them. CDR3 sequence (DNA): TGTGCCAGCAGCTCCGGGCCGAACACTGAAGCTTTCTTT. Its protein is CASSSGPNTEAFF.

A few counts support this clonotype. The rearrangement uses TRBV5-1 and TRBJ1-1; D unclear. Germline V gives CDR1 SGHRS, CDR2 YFSETQ. CDR3 length equals 15 residues. V was trimmed by 3 bases and J by 4 bases, leaving 16 bases between them. The CDR3, as DNA: TGCGCCAGCAGCTCCCGAACCCCGGAGGTCACTGAAGCTTTCTTT. It translates to CASSSRTPEVTEAFF. The entire variable domain, with the rest obtained from reference TRBV5-1 and TRBJ1-1, is as follows: KAGVTQTPRYLIKTRGQQVTLSCSPISGHRSVSWYQQTPGQGLQFLFEYFSETQRNKGNFPGRFSGRQFSNSRSEMNVSTLELGDSALYLCASSSRTPEVTEAFFGQGTRLTVV.

This chain links TRBV7-9 with TRBJ2-7; 10 bases align to TRBD1. The V gene end was trimmed by 5 bases and the J gene end by 4 bases; junction bases not matched to a gene: 14. Germline V CDR1 and CDR2: SEHNR, FQNEAQ (reference sequence). The CDR3 has 17 residues. CDR3 in DNA: TGTGCCAGCAGCGCGGTGACTGGGACAGGGGCAAGTTACGAGCAGTACTTC. This translates into CASSAVTGTGASYEQYF.

This clonotype was detected a few times. The chain joins TRBV9 to TRBJ2-7; TRBD2 is a possible D gene (6 bases). This CDR3 has 15 amino acids. The germline CDR1 and CDR2 sequences are SGDLS and YYNGEE. The V end was cut by 3 bases, the J end by 2 bases, with 15 bases between. CDR3 bases: TGTGCCAGCAGCGAAACCGGGACTTCAGCCTACGAGCAGTACTTC. Amino acids: CASSETGTSAYEQYF. Combining the CDR3 with reference TRBV9 and TRBJ2-7 gives the whole variable domain DSGVTQTPKHLITATGQRVTLRCSPRSGDLSVYWYQQSLDQGLQFLIQYYNGEERAKGNILERFSAQQFPDLHSELNLSSLELGDSALYFCASSETGTSAYEQYFGPGTRLTVT.

The chain couples TRBV7-8 to TRBJ2-5; 10 nucleotides match TRBD2. Germline values: CDR1 SGHVS, CDR2 FQNEAQ. The CDR3 has 15 residues. V was pared by 5 bases and J by 5 bases, with 8 bases of the junction left unmatched. The CDR3: CASSLSAGGRETQYF. The CDR3 bases are TGTGCCAGCAGCCTTTCAGCGGGGGGGCGTGAGACCCAGTACTTC.

This clonotype was observed a few times. The chain recombines TRBV9 with TRBJ1-1; possibly TRBD1 for D (5 bases). CDR3 length equals 14 residues. Per germline, CDR1 SGDLS and CDR2 YYNGEE. Trimming took 2 bases from V and 1 from J, leaving 9 bases between them. CDR3 region: CASSVQGGNTEAFF. CDR3 nucleotides: TGTGCCAGCAGCGTCCAGGGAGGGAACACTGAAGCTTTCTTT.

This sequence joins TRBV9 and TRBJ2-1; TRBD1 might be the D (6 bases). Germline V gene lookup returns CDR1 SGDLS and CDR2 YYNGEE. Trimming cost V 3 bases and J 9 bases, with 22 bases left between them. The CDR3 runs 16 residues. DNA of the CDR3: TGTGCCAGCAGCGCCGGGACACCTAACGACCGGGGTGAGCAGTTCTTC. It codes for CASSAGTPNDRGEQFF.

This rearrangement joins TRBV10-3 to TRBJ1-1, with D uncertain. V lost 4 bases to trimming and J lost 6 bases, with 6 bases between them. The V gene's germline CDR1 is ENHRY and CDR2 SYGVKD. This CDR3 is built from 11 residues. Here the CDR3 DNA reads TGTGCCATCAGTGGATACGCTGAAGCTTTCTTT. Translated, it gives CAISGYAEAFF.

The J gene is TRBJ2-1, the V gene TRBV5-1; 9 nucleotides line up with TRBD1. V lost 0 bases to trimming and J lost 6 bases; unmatched junction nucleotides: 4. Germline lookup yields CDR1 SGHRS and CDR2 YFSETQ. The CDR3 spans 15 residues. CDR3 residues: CASSLGTGESNEQFF. The CDR3 nucleotides are TGCGCCAGCAGCTTGGGGACAGGGGAATCCAATGAGCAGTTCTTC.

The chain employs TRBV6-5 and TRBJ2-2; 7 bases are a match to TRBD2. The CDR3 consists of 14 residues. Germline loops: CDR1 MNHEY, CDR2 SVGAGI. J lost 7 bases, V lost 2 bases, and 4 bases had no gene match. The CDR3, as DNA: TGTGCCAGCAGTTACCCGGGAGGCAGCGGGGAGCTGTTTTTT. Encoded protein: CASSYPGGSGELFF.